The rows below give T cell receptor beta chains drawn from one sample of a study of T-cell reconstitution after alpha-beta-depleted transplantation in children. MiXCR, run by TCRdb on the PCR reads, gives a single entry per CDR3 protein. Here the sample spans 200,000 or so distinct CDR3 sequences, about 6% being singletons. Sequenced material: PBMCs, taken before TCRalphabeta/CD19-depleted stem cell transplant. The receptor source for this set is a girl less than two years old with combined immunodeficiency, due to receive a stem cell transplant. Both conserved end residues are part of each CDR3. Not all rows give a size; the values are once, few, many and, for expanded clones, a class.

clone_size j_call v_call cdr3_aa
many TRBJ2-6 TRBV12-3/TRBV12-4 CASRVFSGANVLTF
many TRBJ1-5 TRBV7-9 CASSQDSQPQHF
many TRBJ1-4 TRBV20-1 CSAWTGINEKLFF
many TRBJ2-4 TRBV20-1 CSASGRNKGIQYF
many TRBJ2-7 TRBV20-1 CSARRSVSYEQYF
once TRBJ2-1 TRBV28 CASSLTLSGIDNEQFF
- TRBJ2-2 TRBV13 CASSLDAGELFF
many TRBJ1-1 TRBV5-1 CASSLLNSEAFF
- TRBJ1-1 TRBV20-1 CSARVGGNTEAFF
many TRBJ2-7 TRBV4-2 CASSQMAVGGYEQYF
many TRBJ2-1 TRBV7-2 CASSSQLTRQGRDEQFF
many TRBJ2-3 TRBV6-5 CASSYGLFTDTQYF
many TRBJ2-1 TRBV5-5 CASSVSMDLEQFF
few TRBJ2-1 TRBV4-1 CASSQETSGGSHGEQFF
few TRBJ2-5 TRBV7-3 CASSSDSTLYF
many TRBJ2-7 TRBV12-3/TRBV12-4 CASRQAAYEQYF
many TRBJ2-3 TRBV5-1 CASSLGQVGTDTQYF
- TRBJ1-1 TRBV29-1 CSVDGTGRTEAFF
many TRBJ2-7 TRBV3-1 CASSQGLGSGISYEQYF
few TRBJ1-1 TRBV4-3 CASSQAPIGNTEAFF
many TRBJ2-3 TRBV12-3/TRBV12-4 CASSLWGGRGDTQYF
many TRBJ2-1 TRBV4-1 CASSQEGTSGEEQFF
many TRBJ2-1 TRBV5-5 CASSQDYRYNEQFF
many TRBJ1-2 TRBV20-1 CSARDRDRGWFGYTF
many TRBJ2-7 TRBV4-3 CASSQGQDPNYYEQYF
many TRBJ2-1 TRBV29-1 CSVEGGLAGGNFPYNEQFF
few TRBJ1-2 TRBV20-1 CSASRPFNGYTF
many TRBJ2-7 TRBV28 CASRGSFSYEQYF
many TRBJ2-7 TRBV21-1 CASSLTGGRTYEQYF
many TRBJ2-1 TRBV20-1 CSARHLTSGRMNNEQFF
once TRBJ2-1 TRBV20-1 CSARRVDEQFF
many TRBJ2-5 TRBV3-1 CASSQDRRTQYF
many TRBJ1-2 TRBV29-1 CSVETPRYGYTF
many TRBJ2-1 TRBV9 CASSPMPGEQFF
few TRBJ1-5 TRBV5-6 CASSLAGQGRVKQPQHF
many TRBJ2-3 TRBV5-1 CASRAFYAGSTDTQYF
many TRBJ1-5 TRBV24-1 CATSDHDREGQPQHF
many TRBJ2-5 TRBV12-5 CASGLLETQYF
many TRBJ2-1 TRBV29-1 CSVRAGVSYNEQFF
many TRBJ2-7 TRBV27 CASSFHGEQYF